This T cell receptor beta chain was found in a study of vaccination and CD4 T cells after COVID-19. This clonotype was counted between two and nine times. Its antigen is as yet unknown. Study-wide points: Convalescent patients showed a median around 90% of reactive clones that were seen only post-vaccination.

The treatment denotes: roughly ten-day PBMC culture with coronavirus spike peptide pools or control peptides (ViraFEST assay). The unexposed donor gave CD4+ T cells before the COVID-19 pandemic (2011-2018). Cultures of PBMCs, roughly 2 million per well, were set up with about 10 IU/ml IL-2 and roughly 10 ug/ml peptide pools. CDR3 length equals 14 residues. V shed 4 bases, J shed 2 bases, and the junction held 4 bases outside the gene matches. Per the germline V gene, CDR1 is DFQATT and CDR2 is SNEGSKA (reference sequence). The assay that was used to sequence DNA from cultured CD4+ T cells was the Oncomine TCR Beta short-read assay. TCRdb re-called the PCR reads through MiXCR, storing one row per CDR3 protein. The sample records around 6,500 distinct CDR3 sequences, around a third being singletons.

The chain recombines TRBV20-1 with TRBJ2-3; 9 bases map to TRBD2. The receptor's source is a human donor in good health. The sequencing sample was made of CD4+ T cells from blood, cultured in vitro. The CDR3 is CSAIAGLATDTQYF. CDR3 DNA sequence: TGCAGTGCTATAGCGGGACTAGCCACAGATACGCAGTATTTT.